This T cell receptor (beta chain) was captured in a study of T cells in Graves' hyperthyroidism and ophthalmopathy. This CDR3 has 15 amino acids. CDR1 is SGHTA, CDR2 FQGNSA, per germline. Trimming cost V 1 base and J 3 bases, with 13 bases left between them. The source material, RNA transcripts, was used to amplify TCR beta CDR3 regions. The primer set for the first-round RT-PCR of the TCR CDR3 was HTBI. TCRdb passed the multiplex PCR reads through MiXCR, listing each CDR3 protein once. The table has fewer than 500,000 distinct CDR3 sequences, roughly 15% seen once. This clonotype was counted at least ten times. Its antigen is currently unknown. General study findings and limits: The model predicted ophthalmopathy a median roughly six months before onset.

The sequenced sample was blood. The chain has TRBV7-2 and TRBJ2-7; D ambiguous. The origin of this receptor is a man aged 18 to 29 with Graves' ophthalmopathy. The CDR3, as DNA: TGTGCCAGCAGCTTAGTCGCTCAGCCCTTCTACGAGCAGTACTTC. Translation: CASSLVAQPFYEQYF.